This TCR beta chain was captured by sequencing in a study of blood T cell repertoires in COVID-19. The data were produced by immunoSEQ multiplex PCR, yet TCRdb's version contains in-frame clones alone and is incomplete. The table records 400,000 or so clones, approximately 90% of them present only once. The V segment lost 0 bases and the J segment 7 bases; nucleotides outside the gene matches: 9. Germline CDR1 LGHNA, CDR2 YNFKEQ. The CDR3 runs to 18 residues. The rearrangement uses TRBV4-2 and TRBJ2-1, with 13 bases fitting TRBD2. Input material: PBMCs or T cells enriched from blood (not recorded which). The TCR sequence derives from a man younger than 45 who had recovered from COVID-19. CDR3 sequence (DNA): TGTGCCAGCAGCCAAGATCCCGCGGGGACTAGCGGGGTTAATGAGCAGTTCTTC. Amino acids: CASSQDPAGTSGVNEQFF.